This T cell receptor beta chain was retrieved from a study of T-cell memory formation after mild COVID-19. The CDR3 spans 13 residues. Looked up from germline, CDR1 is LNHNV and CDR2 is YYDKDF (reference sequence). The V end was cut by 5 bases, the J end by 8 bases, with 15 bases between. The sample holds many counts of this clonotype. Each CDR3 protein gets one entry after TCRdb re-called the 5' RACE reads with MiXCR. The sample shows some 150,000 distinct CDR3 sequences, 6% to 7% of them seen only once. What was sequenced was PBMCs or a T cell subset sorted from them (not recorded which). The chain uses TRBV15 and TRBJ1-2; tentatively, D is TRBD1 (5 bases). The clonotype was recovered from an adult woman who had mild COVID-19 (a few samples of this study predate the infection). Cell type and time point are not known. The CDR3 is CATSPRAGSGYTF. CDR3 nucleotides: TGTGCCACCAGCCCCCGGGCAGGGTCGGGCTACACCTTC. The full variable domain, rest sourced from reference TRBV15 and TRBJ1-2, is DAMVIQNPRYQVTQFGKPVTLSCSQTLNHNVMYWYQQKSSQAPKLLFHYYDKDFNNEADTPDNFQSRRPNTSFCFLDIRSPGLGDTAMYLCATSPRAGSGYTFGSGTRLTVV.